This T cell receptor beta chain was retrieved from a study of cytomegalovirus exposure and HLA in healthy donors. About the study: The 120 or so validation repertoires were produced on the same platform as the 670 or so repertoires of the first cohort. This was reported in a later analysis.

Study-wide results and limits: The listing of roughly 160 TCR beta chains classed them as cytomegalovirus-associated. High specificity and sensitivity for cytomegalovirus status were reported for the classifier.

The data were produced by immunoSEQ multiplex PCR, yet TCRdb's version contains in-frame clones alone and is incomplete. Of approximately 88,000 clones listed, 84% are singletons. The germline V gene has CDR1 SGHTS and CDR2 YDEGEE. The CDR3 is 14 residues long. The V gene lost 2 bases and the J gene lost 4 bases, with 12 bases spanning the gap. Of note for this clone: Its antigen is unknown.

The chain has TRBV5-8 and TRBJ1-2, with unresolved D. The origin of this receptor is a young woman in good health and CMV-seropositive. Sequencing was done on a sample of PBMCs. CDR3: CASSLFRGGYGYTF. The CDR3 nucleotides read TGTGCCAGCAGCTTATTCCGGGGTGGCTATGGCTACACCTTC.